This T cell receptor beta chain was recovered during a study of CD8+ T cells in alopecia areata. V lost 4 bases to trimming and J lost 7 bases, with 10 bases between them. The CDR3 is 12 amino acids. Germline V gives CDR1 SGHTA, CDR2 FQGTGA. The treatment was: oral pan-JAK inhibitor, 5-10 mg twice daily. Reverse transcribed after extraction, RNA yielded cDNA as the sequencing template. Only in-frame clones appear in the TCRdb table, and some are missing; sequencing was by immunoSEQ multiplex PCR. The sample shows roughly 210,000 clones, approximately 47% of them seen only once. This receptor was taken from a human donor with alopecia areata. The sequencing here drew on CD4+ T cells sorted from blood, taken around week 37, from a patient treated with tofacitinib. This chain links TRBV7-3 with TRBJ2-5, with D hard to call. The CDR3 sequence is CASSSPSGTQYF. The CDR3 DNA is TGTGCCAGCAGCTCCCCGTCCGGGACCCAGTACTTC.